These 27 T cell receptor beta chains came from one sample sequenced in a study of post-analysis software for immune sequencing data. Overall study results and limits: Elevated frequency relative to controls characterized four to six TRBV segments in patients, TRBV5-6, TRBV5-1 and TRBV20-1 among them.

Incorporated into the TCR beta cDNA libraries were unique molecular identifiers, which served to reduce PCR and sequencing biases. Each CDR3 protein is one row after TCRdb ran MiXCR on the PCR reads. This table holds roughly 570,000 distinct CDR3 sequences, under 40% found once. Their cognate antigens are unknown. The sample taken for sequencing was blood. All receptors derive from a girl aged 2-17 years with multiple sclerosis.

About this clonotype itself: One end of the junction varies from germline; a read error may be responsible. The chain carries TRBV13 and TRBJ2-1; TRBD2 aligns across 13 bases. Germline lookup yields CDR1 PRHDT and CDR2 FYEKMQ (reference sequence). The length of the CDR3 is 16 residues. Here the CDR3 reads CANSSRTSGGRYEQFF. The CDR3 nucleotides are TGTGCCAACAGCAGCCGGACTAGCGGGGGTCGGTATGAGCAGTTCTTC.

This chain connects TRBV4-1 to TRBJ1-6; 9 nucleotides match TRBD1. Per the germline V gene, CDR1 is MGHRA and CDR2 is YSYEKL. This CDR3 comprises 16 residues. J gave up 7 bases and V 3 bases, and 7 bases lay outside the gene matches. This CDR3 reads CASSHVTGGGNSPLHF. CDR3 DNA sequence: TGCGCCAGCAGCCACGTGACAGGGGGAGGCAATTCACCCCTCCACTTT.

This clonotype has more than one count but fewer than ten. V usage is TRBV6-1 and J usage is TRBJ2-7; D gene ambiguous. Looked up from germline, CDR1 is MNHNS and CDR2 is SASEGT. Between the trimmed V and J ends, which lost 6 bases and 0 bases, there was a span of 21 bases. The CDR3 loop spans 17 amino acids. CDR3 nucleotides: TGTGCCAGCAGCCAAAATCCTCGACGGACCTACTCCTACGAGCAGTACTTC. This codes for CASSQNPRRTYSYEQYF.

This chain connects TRBV20-1 to TRBJ2-1; D uncertain. V shed 5 bases and J shed 2 bases, with 7 bases lying between them. This CDR3 spans 12 amino acids. Germline CDR1 DFQATT, CDR2 SNEGSKA (reference sequence). The CDR3 region is CSAVTTYNEQFF. CDR3 in DNA: TGCAGTGCTGTTACTACCTACAATGAGCAGTTCTTC.

CDR3 sequence (DNA): TGTGCCAGCTCCGGGACTAGCGGGCGTAGCTCCTACGAGCAGTACTTC. This translates into CASSGTSGRSSYEQYF. The chain joins TRBV2 to TRBJ2-7; 12 positions match TRBD2. J lost 0 bases, V lost 8 bases, and 8 bases had no gene match. Per germline, CDR1 SNHLY and CDR2 FYNNEI. The CDR3 totals 16 residues.

This clonotype turned up a few times. The chain combines TRBV7-8 with TRBJ1-5; TRBD1 might be the D (6 bases). Germline-derived CDR1 and CDR2 are SGHVS and FQNEAQ. V was clipped by 5 bases and J by 5 bases, with 19 bases between them. CDR3 size: 16 residues. CDR3 in amino acids: CASSRGRGNSDQPQHF. CDR3 sequence (DNA): TGTGCCAGCAGCCGGGGGCGTGGGAACAGCGATCAGCCCCAGCATTTT.

This clonotype was observed a few times. The chain recombines TRBV24-1 with TRBJ2-1, with 9 bases matching TRBD1. Germline V lookup: CDR1 KGHDR, CDR2 SFDVKD. This CDR3 spans 15 amino acids. Trimming at V came to 4 bases and at J to 9 bases, leaving 9 bases not matched to a gene. The CDR3 loop is CATSDPRDRVSEQFF. CDR3 DNA: TGTGCCACCAGTGACCCCCGGGACAGGGTCAGTGAGCAGTTCTTC.

The chain employs TRBV5-1 and TRBJ1-5; 7 bases align to TRBD1. With V trimmed by 4 bases and J by 5 bases, 6 bases remained unmatched. The CDR3 is 14 amino acids. The germline gives CDR1 SGHRS, CDR2 YFSETQ. Here the CDR3 DNA reads TGCGCCAGCAGCCCCCCCACAGGGGATCAGCCCCAGCATTTT. It specifies CASSPPTGDQPQHF.

V gene TRBV5-1 combines with J gene TRBJ2-2, with D tentatively TRBD2 (6 bases). Trimming took off 4 bases at V and 6 bases at J, with 16 bases between the two ends. Germline lookup yields CDR1 SGHRS and CDR2 YFSETQ. This CDR3 spans 15 amino acids. The CDR3 reads CASSLSGTWPGELFF. CDR3 DNA: TGCGCCAGCAGCCTCTCAGGGACTTGGCCCGGGGAGCTGTTTTTT.

The chain recombines TRBV2 with TRBJ2-3; D is uncertain. Looked up from germline, CDR1 is SNHLY and CDR2 is FYNNEI. Trimming removed 7 bases from V and 3 bases from J, with 8 bases in between. This CDR3 is built from 12 residues. CDR3 bases: TGTGCCAGCACAGCAGGTACAGATACGCAGTATTTT. This encodes CASTAGTDTQYF. The variable domain in full, with the rest retrieved from reference TRBV2 and TRBJ2-3, is EPEVTQTPSHQVTQMGQEVILRCVPISNHLYFYWYRQILGQKVEFLVSFYNNEISEKSEIFDDQFSVERPDGSNFTLKIRSTKLEDSAMYFCASTAGTDTQYFGPGTRLTVL.

CDR3 in DNA: TGTGCCACCAGCGACCCGGGACAGGGGAGCTATGGCTACACCTTC. Protein product: CATSDPGQGSYGYTF. This chain uses TRBV15 with TRBJ1-2; TRBD1 matches 10 bases. The J segment lost 4 bases and the V segment lost 5 bases, leaving 7 bases of the junction unmatched. The V gene's germline CDR1 is LNHNV and CDR2 YYDKDF (reference sequence). This CDR3 has 15 amino acids.

The sample holds a few counts of this clonotype. The rearrangement joins TRBV13 to TRBJ2-1, with 11 bases identical to TRBD2. The J segment lost 4 bases and the V segment lost 5 bases, leaving 19 bases of the junction unmatched. CDR1 and CDR2 from the germline V gene are PRHDT and FYEKMQ (reference sequence). This CDR3 has 20 amino acids. The CDR3 reads CASSLGIARLAGGPYNEQFF. CDR3 DNA: TGTGCCAGCAGCCTCGGAATCGCTCGCTTAGCGGGGGGGCCATACAATGAGCAGTTCTTC. The entire variable domain, with the rest obtained from reference TRBV13 and TRBJ2-1, is as follows: AAGVIQSPRHLIKEKRETATLKCYPIPRHDTVYWYQQGPGQDPQFLISFYEKMQSDKGSIPDRFSAQQFSDYHSELNMSSLELGDSALYFCASSLGIARLAGGPYNEQFFGPGTRLTVL.

This rearrangement joins TRBV3-1 to TRBJ2-7; D remains ambiguous. This CDR3 has 12 residues. The ends were cut back, 1 base at V and 7 bases at J, with 8 bases in the middle. Germline lookup yields CDR1 LGHDT and CDR2 YNNKEL (reference sequence). CDR3 DNA sequence: TGTGCCAGCAGCCAAGCCCTCGGGGAGCAGTACTTC. It encodes CASSQALGEQYF.

In its sample, this clonotype was seen a few times. This rearrangement joins TRBV7-6 to TRBJ1-2; 8 bases map to TRBD1. The ends lost 5 bases at V and 6 bases at J; junction bases unmatched: 5. The CDR3 spans 13 residues. CDR1 and CDR2 from the germline V gene are SGHVS and FNYEAQ. Here the CDR3 DNA reads TGTGCCAGCAGCCCCCGACAGGGGAATGGCTACACCTTC. Amino acids: CASSPRQGNGYTF.

V is TRBV20-1 and J is TRBJ2-3, with D perhaps TRBD1 or TRBD2 (7 bases each). The CDR3 contains 11 residues. CDR1 and CDR2 from the germline V gene are DFQATT and SNEGSKA (reference sequence). V was clipped by 8 bases and J by 14 bases, with 20 bases between them. The DNA of the CDR3 is TGCAGTCCTCTCAGGGGGGGGGTTCTGTATTTT. Translation gives CSPLRGGVLYF.

In regard to this clonotype: With a much larger clone just one base away, this may be a read error. V is TRBV6-5 and J is TRBJ2-1; the D gene is possibly TRBD1 (6 bases). The germline V and J ends were trimmed by 6 bases and 0 bases, with 12 bases remaining between them. The CDR3 contains 15 residues. Germline V lookup: CDR1 MNHEY, CDR2 SVGAGI. The CDR3 loop is CASSRGHSSYNEQFF. CDR3 in DNA: TGTGCCAGCAGCCGGGGACACAGCTCCTACAATGAGCAGTTCTTC.

This clonotype turned up a few times. The rearrangement uses TRBV10-3 and TRBJ2-3; TRBD1 agrees at 7 bases. V was pared by 10 bases and J by 2 bases, with 9 bases of the junction left unmatched. The CDR3 contains 14 residues. In germline, CDR1 is ENHRY, CDR2 SYGVKD. CDR3 bases: TGTGCCAACCGGGACAGTCTGATCACAGATACGCAGTATTTT. As protein: CANRDSLITDTQYF.

With regard to this clonotype: One end of the junction is discordant with germline, which a read error may explain. The CDR3 region has the DNA TGTTCCAGCAACTCCTACTTAATGGATGAGCAGTTCTTC. Protein product: CSSNSYLMDEQFF. This rearrangement joins TRBV5-5 to TRBJ2-1; D remains unclear. The CDR3 runs 13 residues. The germline CDR1 and CDR2 sequences are SGHKS and YYEKEE (reference sequence). The full variable domain, in which reference TRBV5-5 and TRBJ2-1 provide the parts outside the CDR3, is DAGVTQSPTHLIKTRGQQVTLRCSPISGHKSVSWYQQVLGQGPQFIFQYYEKEERGRGNFPDRFSARQFPNYSSELNVNALLLGDSALYLCSSNSYLMDEQFFGPGTRLTVL.

The chain carries TRBV3-1 and TRBJ2-3, with TRBD2 as a possible D gene (5 bases). Trimming shortened V by 3 bases and J by 1 base, and 8 bases separated the two germline ends. There are 14 residues in the CDR3. Germline-derived CDR1 and CDR2 are LGHDT and YNNKEL (reference sequence). The CDR3: CASSQDLGTDTQYF. DNA for the CDR3: TGTGCCAGCAGCCAGGACTTGGGCACAGATACGCAGTATTTT.

The chain joins TRBV18 to TRBJ2-7; TRBD2 matches 9 bases. V dropped 2 bases and J dropped 3; count of bases not matched to a gene: 5. CDR1 and CDR2 (germline): KGHSH, LQKENI. The CDR3 is 15 residues long. The CDR3 bases are TGTGCCAGCTCACCATTAGCGGGGGATTTCTACGAGCAGTACTTC. Protein: CASSPLAGDFYEQYF.

This clonotype was recorded only once. The V call is TRBV7-2, the J call TRBJ1-4; no clear D. This CDR3 region has 14 residues. The ends were cut back, 5 bases at V and 0 bases at J, with 7 bases in the middle. In germline, CDR1 is SGHTA, CDR2 FQGNSA. For the CDR3, the DNA is TGTGCCAGCAGCCCACAGACAACTAATGAAAAACTGTTTTTT. It specifies CASSPQTTNEKLFF.

This clonotype turned up a few times. DNA for the CDR3: TGCGCCAGCAGCCCCGGGACTAGCCGCTATGAGCAGTTCTTC. This encodes CASSPGTSRYEQFF. The rearrangement links TRBV5-1 to TRBJ2-1; 9 nucleotides align to TRBD2. Per the germline V gene, CDR1 is SGHRS and CDR2 is YFSETQ. This CDR3 comprises 14 residues. Trimming took 4 bases from V and 8 from J; bases not matched to a gene: 7. Complete variable domain (other parts from reference TRBV5-1 and TRBJ2-1): KAGVTQTPRYLIKTRGQQVTLSCSPISGHRSVSWYQQTPGQGLQFLFEYFSETQRNKGNFPGRFSGRQFSNSRSEMNVSTLELGDSALYLCASSPGTSRYEQFFGPGTRLTVL.

V usage is TRBV5-6 and J usage is TRBJ1-1; 9 bases fit TRBD1. This CDR3 has 14 residues. V lost 3 bases to trimming and J lost 3 bases; unmatched junction nucleotides: 3. CDR1 is SGHDT, CDR2 YYEEEE, per germline. CDR3 amino acids: CASSWDRVDTEAFF. The CDR3 DNA reads TGTGCCAGCAGCTGGGACAGGGTTGACACTGAAGCTTTCTTT.

The chain has TRBV20-1 and TRBJ1-1; D call uncertain. Germline CDR1 is DFQATT and CDR2 is SNEGSKA (reference sequence). The CDR3 is made up of 12 amino acids. V was clipped by 1 base and J by 10 bases, with 13 bases between them. CDR3 sequence: CSARGEGVAAFF. CDR3 in DNA: TGCAGTGCTAGAGGGGAGGGCGTTGCAGCTTTCTTT.

The table lists this clonotype with a few counts. The gene calls are TRBV4-2 and TRBJ2-6, with 8 bases fitting TRBD2. The ends lost 2 bases at V and 3 bases at J; junction bases unmatched: 6. The germline CDR1 and CDR2 sequences are LGHNA and YNFKEQ. The CDR3 has 17 residues. The CDR3 spells CASSQTGGPSGANVLTF. In DNA form, the CDR3 reads TGTGCCAGCAGCCAAACGGGGGGGCCTAGTGGGGCCAACGTCCTGACTTTC.

This clonotype was counted between two and nine times. The chain couples TRBV6-5 to TRBJ1-2, with 9 nucleotides matching TRBD1. This CDR3 spans 15 amino acids. Germline values: CDR1 MNHEY, CDR2 SVGAGI. Trimming removed 1 base from V and 8 bases from J; junction bases left unmatched: 8. The CDR3 is CASSYLGQGLGGYTF. CDR3 sequence (DNA): TGTGCCAGCAGTTACTTGGGACAGGGATTGGGCGGCTACACCTTC.

This clonotype has just a few counts. The V gene is TRBV7-8, the J gene TRBJ1-1; D possibly corresponds to TRBD1 (6 bases). This CDR3 has 20 amino acids. Between the trimmed V and J ends, which lost 1 base and 2 bases, there was a span of 26 bases. Germline CDR1 SGHVS, CDR2 FQNEAQ. CDR3 sequence reads: CASSLGWLATGSRVNTEAFF. DNA for the CDR3: TGTGCCAGCAGCTTAGGCTGGTTGGCTACAGGGTCGCGAGTCAACACTGAAGCTTTCTTT.